Listed here is a single T cell receptor (beta chain). Its matching antigen is unknown. Relative to the germline gene, one junction end is altered; a read error may explain this. This entry belongs to a study of metastatic and nonmetastatic thyroid tumors. On the study more broadly: Both malignant and benign thyroid patients supplied peripheral blood and tumor or nodule tissue samples, across which the repertoires of these patients were then compared. Study-wide findings and caveats: It was reported that TCR beta diversity was significantly higher in malignant thyroid tumors than benign nodules, in blood and tumor.

Looked up from germline, CDR1 is MGHRA and CDR2 is YSYEKL. The length of the CDR3 is 15 residues. In the authors' workflow: A distant-metastasis classifier for papillary thyroid cancer was built using CDR3 differences across clinicopathological groups. Via MiXCR, TCRdb re-called the PCR reads. What appears here as the V and J calls and clone size reflects TCRdb's work, not the paper's. Among 3,000 to 4,000 clones listed, just over 35% were seen once. Ahead of thyroid surgery, no patient had received treatment of any kind. This chain joins TRBV4-1 and TRBJ2-7, with TRBD1 identical over 10 bases. Sequencing was done on a sample of adjacent normal tissue. The receptor's source is a female donor with papillary thyroid cancer or a benign thyroid nodule (not recorded which). Some clones in this sample may be carry-over from other donors' samples. CDR3 DNA sequence: TGCGCTAGCAGCCAAGAGGGGACAGGGGCTCGGGAGCAGTACTTC. It specifies CASSQEGTGAREQYF.